The entry below describes one TCR beta chain. A 6-nucleotide sample barcode was carried by the UMIs, which template switching added. TCRalpha and TCRbeta cDNA was put through two nested PCRs of around 15 and 9 cycles. Using the 5' RACE reads, TCRdb records one entry per CDR3 protein without DNA. Its table lists some 330,000 distinct CDR3 sequences. The source of the sample is a study of monozygotic twins with inflammatory bowel disease. Germline CDR1 and CDR2: LNHNV and YYDKDF (reference sequence). CDR3 length: 17 residues. The source is a human donor with ulcerative colitis or Crohn's disease, or a healthy co-twin of an affected twin (not recorded which). This chain joins TRBV15 and TRBJ2-1. The sequencing sample was made of blood. CDR3 amino acids: CATSRDHGGRTYNEQFF.